The TCR beta chain under discussion was sequenced for a study of cytotoxic CD8 clonotypes in ibrutinib-treated CLL. Turning to the study itself: Recorded responses included 24 partial and 2 complete; following median about 68 months, roughly 15 stayed remitted and around twelve progressed. Average yields of around 260,000 productive templates and 80,000 to 100,000 productive rearrangements characterized the samples. Overall study results and limits: Baseline clonality, above age-matched healthy donor levels, tracked circulating CD8+ T-cell counts. Increased clonality at ibrutinib response gave way to a return toward baseline at progression.

The table lists this clone with a count of one. Its target is not known. The ends were cut back, 5 bases at V and 4 bases at J, with 15 bases in the middle. CDR3 size: 15 residues. Germline CDR1 and CDR2: SGHTA and FQGNSA. Data came from immunoSEQ multiplex PCR; TCRdb stores just in-frame clones and leaves some out. The profile covers about 140,000 clones, with over 75% appearing a single time and approximately 7.6% taken by the ten largest. Sequenced here: PBMCs, sampled after 36 months of ibrutinib treatment. This chain joins TRBV7-2 and TRBJ2-1, with a weak D call TRBD1 (6 bases). This TCR derives from a human donor with chronic lymphocytic leukemia. The CDR3 region is CASSTTGTPYNEQFF. For the CDR3, the DNA is TGTGCCAGCAGCACCACCGGGACACCGTACAATGAGCAGTTCTTC.